Listed below are T cell receptor beta chains from one sample, sequenced in a study of blood T cells in healthy people across ages. TCRdb fed the 5' RACE reads into MiXCR, producing one record per CDR3 protein. The table has about 1.4 million distinct CDR3 sequences, almost 60% seen once. The sequenced sample consisted of blood. The receptor source for this set is a man between 18 and 35 years old in good health. CDR3s include the opening cysteine and the closing phenylalanine or tryptophan. D genes are given only for firm matches. Clone sizes are given selectively: once, few, many, or a class where the clone is expanded.

d_gene: .
v_gene: TRBV5-1
j_gene: TRBJ2-7
abundance: .
CDR3aa: CASSLGQGRNEQYF
CDR3nt: TGCGCCAGCAGCTTAGGGCAGGGGAGGAACGAGCAGTACTTC

d_gene: .
v_gene: TRBV7-9
j_gene: TRBJ2-5
abundance: .
CDR3aa: CASSLGWDSTSGETQYF
CDR3nt: TGTGCCAGCAGCTTAGGATGGGACTCAACTAGTGGGGAGACCCAGTACTTC

d_gene: TRBD1
v_gene: TRBV2
j_gene: TRBJ1-2
abundance: .
CDR3aa: CASSDVGGQGYYGYTF
CDR3nt: TGTGCCAGCAGTGATGTGGGAGGACAGGGGTACTATGGCTACACCTTC

d_gene: .
v_gene: TRBV20-1
j_gene: TRBJ2-5
abundance: .
CDR3aa: CSAQPPLQYQETQYF
CDR3nt: TGCAGTGCTCAGCCCCCCCTACAGTACCAAGAGACCCAGTACTTC

d_gene: TRBD2
v_gene: TRBV12-3/TRBV12-4
j_gene: TRBJ2-3
abundance: .
CDR3aa: CASSLMSSGGTDTQYF
CDR3nt: TGTGCCAGCAGTTTAATGTCAAGCGGGGGCACAGATACGCAGTATTTT

d_gene: TRBD2
v_gene: TRBV29-1
j_gene: TRBJ2-3
abundance: few
CDR3aa: CSVGRTSGGLYTDTQYF
CDR3nt: TGCAGCGTTGGGAGGACTAGCGGGGGACTTTACACAGATACGCAGTATTTT

d_gene: .
v_gene: TRBV20-1
j_gene: TRBJ1-3
abundance: .
CDR3aa: CSATPAVGLDTIYF
CDR3nt: TGCAGTGCGACGCCGGCCGTCGGTCTTGACACCATATATTTT

d_gene: TRBD1
v_gene: TRBV5-1
j_gene: TRBJ2-7
abundance: .
CDR3aa: CASSLRRDRGVYEQYF
CDR3nt: TGCGCCAGCAGCTTGCGTCGGGACAGGGGTGTCTACGAGCAGTACTTC

d_gene: TRBD1
v_gene: TRBV4-3
j_gene: TRBJ1-6
abundance: .
CDR3aa: CASSPNRGEWSPLHF
CDR3nt: TGCGCCAGCAGCCCAAACAGGGGAGAATGGTCACCCCTCCACTTT

d_gene: .
v_gene: TRBV27
j_gene: TRBJ2-3
abundance: .
CDR3aa: CASSLIDSNTDTQYF
CDR3nt: TGTGCCAGCAGTCTTATCGACAGTAACACAGATACGCAGTATTTT

d_gene: TRBD2
v_gene: TRBV11-2
j_gene: TRBJ2-1
abundance: .
CDR3aa: CASSLFRTSGGYNEQFF
CDR3nt: TGTGCCAGCAGCTTATTCAGGACCAGCGGGGGTTACAATGAGCAGTTCTTC

d_gene: .
v_gene: TRBV10-3
j_gene: TRBJ1-1
abundance: .
CDR3aa: CAISPRPQQGIPYTEAFF
CDR3nt: TGTGCCATCAGCCCACGCCCGCAACAGGGAATACCCTACACTGAAGCTTTCTTT

d_gene: TRBD1
v_gene: TRBV4-1
j_gene: TRBJ2-3
abundance: .
CDR3aa: CASSHGDRVTDTQYF
CDR3nt: TGCGCCAGCAGCCACGGGGACAGGGTGACAGATACGCAGTATTTT

d_gene: .
v_gene: TRBV3-1
j_gene: TRBJ1-1
abundance: .
CDR3aa: CASSHRETEAFF
CDR3nt: TGTGCCAGCAGCCATCGGGAGACTGAAGCTTTCTTT

d_gene: .
v_gene: TRBV6-5
j_gene: TRBJ1-1
abundance: .
CDR3aa: CATLRGTEAFF
CDR3nt: TGTGCCACCCTGAGGGGGACTGAAGCTTTCTTT

d_gene: .
v_gene: TRBV5-1
j_gene: TRBJ2-7
abundance: .
CDR3aa: CASSLAGHGGYEQYF
CDR3nt: TGCGCCAGCAGCTTGGCAGGACATGGGGGATACGAGCAGTACTTC

d_gene: .
v_gene: TRBV20-1
j_gene: TRBJ2-1
abundance: .
CDR3aa: CSINFNPYNEQFF
CDR3nt: TGCAGTATTAACTTCAACCCCTACAATGAGCAGTTCTTC